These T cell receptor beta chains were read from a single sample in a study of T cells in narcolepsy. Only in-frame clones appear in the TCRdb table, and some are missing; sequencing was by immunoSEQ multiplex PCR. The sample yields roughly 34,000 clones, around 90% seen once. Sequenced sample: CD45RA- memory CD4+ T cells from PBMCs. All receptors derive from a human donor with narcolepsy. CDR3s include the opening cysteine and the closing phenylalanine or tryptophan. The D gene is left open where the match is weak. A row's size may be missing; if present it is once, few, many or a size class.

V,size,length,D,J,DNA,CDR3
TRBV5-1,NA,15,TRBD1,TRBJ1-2,TGCGCCAGCAGCCCAGGGGGGAATCTGGACTATGGCTACACCTTC,CASSPGGNLDYGYTF
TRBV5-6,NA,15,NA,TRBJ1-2,TGTGCCAGCAGCTCCCGATCGGTGCGGTTCTATGGCTACACCTTC,CASSSRSVRFYGYTF
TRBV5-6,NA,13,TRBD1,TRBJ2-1,TGTGCCAGCAGCCACAGACAGGGCACTGAGCAGTTCTTC,CASSHRQGTEQFF
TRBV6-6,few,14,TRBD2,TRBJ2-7,TGTGCCAGCAGGGTAGCGGGGACATCCTACGAGCAGTACTTC,CASRVAGTSYEQYF
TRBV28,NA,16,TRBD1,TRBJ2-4,TGTGCCAGCAGTTTCCCCGGGACAGGGGGCGCGAACATTCAGTACTTC,CASSFPGTGGANIQYF
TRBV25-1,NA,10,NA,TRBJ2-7,TGTGCCAGCAGCTCCTACGAGCAGTACTTC,CASSSYEQYF
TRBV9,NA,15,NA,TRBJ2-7,TGTGCCAGCAGCCTCGGGACGGCTAGCTCCTACGAGCAGTACTTC,CASSLGTASSYEQYF
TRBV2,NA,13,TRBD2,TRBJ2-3,TGTGCCAGCAGCTTGGTCGGGAGGGATACGCAGTATTTT,CASSLVGRDTQYF
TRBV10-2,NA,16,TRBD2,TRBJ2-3,TGCGCCAGCAGCATGCCGGATAGCGGGGGTCCCGGTACGCAGTATTTT,CASSMPDSGGPGTQYF
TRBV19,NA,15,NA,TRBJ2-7,TGTGCCAGTAGTATAGGGTTCCAGGGGGGCTACGAGCAGTACTTC,CASSIGFQGGYEQYF
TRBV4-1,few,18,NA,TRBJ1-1,TGCGCCAGCAGCCAAGATCTTCAGGGAGGAAGGAGGAACACTGAAGCTTTCTTT,CASSQDLQGGRRNTEAFF
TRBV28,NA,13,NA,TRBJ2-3,TGTGCCAGCAGCGACCCGAGGTCAGATACGCAGTATTTT,CASSDPRSDTQYF
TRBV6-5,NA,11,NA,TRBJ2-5,TGTGCCAGCAGTTATAAAGAGACCCAGTACTTC,CASSYKETQYF
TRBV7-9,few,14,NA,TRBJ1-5,TGTGCCAGCAGCCCGGACCTAAGCAATCAGCCCCAGCATTTT,CASSPDLSNQPQHF
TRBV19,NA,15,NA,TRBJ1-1,TGTGCCAGTAGTATAGGAGTAGGGGCGCGCACTGAAGCTTTCTTT,CASSIGVGARTEAFF
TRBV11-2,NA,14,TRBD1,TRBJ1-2,TGTGCCAGCAGCCGAACGACAGGGGGACTTGGCTACACCTTC,CASSRTTGGLGYTF
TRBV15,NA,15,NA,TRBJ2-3,TGTGCCACCAGCAGATCGTATTCTAGCACAGATACGCAGTATTTT,CATSRSYSSTDTQYF
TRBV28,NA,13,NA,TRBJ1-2,TGTGCCAGCAGTTTCGTGGCAGGGCACGGCTACACCTTC,CASSFVAGHGYTF
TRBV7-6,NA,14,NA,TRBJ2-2,TGTGCCAGCAGCTTAAAGGTCGGCACCGGGGAGCTGTTTTTT,CASSLKVGTGELFF
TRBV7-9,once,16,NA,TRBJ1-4,TGTGCCAGCAGCGCAACTGCCGGGACGGTTAATGAAAAACTGTTTTTT,CASSATAGTVNEKLFF
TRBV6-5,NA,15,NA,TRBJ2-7,TGTGCCAGCAGTTACAGGGGGAAAAGCTCCTACGAGCAGTACTTC,CASSYRGKSSYEQYF
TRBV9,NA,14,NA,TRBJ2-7,TGTGCCAGCAGCGTAGGCGTGGGGGGCTACGAGCAGTACTTC,CASSVGVGGYEQYF
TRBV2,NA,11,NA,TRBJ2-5,TGTGCCAGCAAGATTGAAGAGACCCAGTACTTC,CASKIEETQYF